This is a list of T cell receptor beta chains from one sample in a study of CD4 T cells in relation to SARS-CoV-2 and coronaviruses. The antigens these receptors bind are not known. The protocol was immunoSEQ multiplex PCR, while the TCRdb copy is restricted to in-frame clones and leaves out a portion. Of about 26,000 clones in the sample, 77% were seen once. Specimen: CD4+ T cells from PBMCs, cultured in vitro. Receptor source: a human donor in good health. CDR3s include the opening cysteine and the closing phenylalanine or tryptophan. A D gene is named only where the DNA matches it firmly. The size of a clone is reported for some rows only, either as once, few or many, or as a class for expanded clones.

CASRDRQGVTEQYF,TGTGCCAGCAGGGACAGACAGGGGGTTACCGAGCAGTACTTC,TRBV6-5,-,TRBJ2-7,TRBD1
CASSQDTYYGYTF,TGTGCCAGCAGCCAGGACACCTACTATGGCTACACCTTC,TRBV4-2,-,TRBJ1-2,-
CAGSQGAEDTQYF,TGTGCCGGCTCCCAGGGGGCAGAAGATACGCAGTATTTT,TRBV28,-,TRBJ2-3,TRBD1
CASQSSYSTDTQYF,TGTGCCAGCCAGAGTAGTTACAGTACAGATACGCAGTATTTT,TRBV7-2,few,TRBJ2-3,-
CASSRRGTSSTDTQYF,TGTGCCAGCAGCAGGCGGGGAACCTCTAGCACAGATACGCAGTATTTT,TRBV7-2,-,TRBJ2-3,-
CASSIADRASSGNTIYF,TGTGCCAGTAGTATCGCCGACAGGGCGTCCTCTGGAAACACCATATATTTT,TRBV19,-,TRBJ1-3,TRBD1
CASSSGGGSDTQYF,TGTGCCAGCAGCTCGGGCGGCGGGTCAGATACGCAGTATTTT,TRBV7-2,-,TRBJ2-3,-
CASPRRREGAQYF,TGTGCCAGCCCCCGGCGTAGAGAAGGGGCCCAGTACTTC,TRBV7-3,-,TRBJ2-5,-
CASSTRTGGGETQYF,TGTGCCAGTAGTACGCGGACAGGGGGAGGAGAGACCCAGTACTTC,TRBV19,few,TRBJ2-5,TRBD1
CASRRDIGSNYGYTF,TGTGCCAGCAGAAGAGACATCGGGTCTAACTATGGCTACACCTTC,TRBV2,few,TRBJ1-2,-
CASSTPWGDAQETQYF,TGTGCCAGCAGTACCCCCTGGGGGGACGCGCAAGAGACCCAGTACTTC,TRBV6-2/TRBV6-3,-,TRBJ2-5,-
CASSLGVVDIQYF,TGTGCCAGCAGCTTAGGGGTAGTGGACATTCAGTACTTC,TRBV13,-,TRBJ2-4,-
CASGTLPYTQYF,TGTGCTAGTGGTACCCTACCGTATACGCAGTATTTT,TRBV12-5,-,TRBJ2-3,-
CASSVGLSPTNEQFF,TGTGCCAGCAGTGTCGGACTTTCCCCCACAAATGAGCAGTTCTTC,TRBV2,few,TRBJ2-1,-
CASSPLWSGLAGVTDTQYF,TGTGCCAGCTCACCATTGTGGTCTGGACTAGCGGGGGTCACAGATACGCAGTATTTT,TRBV18,-,TRBJ2-3,TRBD2
CASNQAGRGVNSPLHF,TGTGCCAGCAACCAGGCAGGGAGGGGGGTAAATTCACCCCTCCACTTT,TRBV7-2,-,TRBJ1-6,-
CASSLSMGLAGYRAQYF,TGTGCCAGCAGCTTATCGATGGGGCTAGCGGGGTACCGAGCCCAGTACTTC,TRBV7-9,-,TRBJ2-5,TRBD2
CASSPLTQVLAGDFLTDTQYF,TGTGCCAGCTCACCACTGACACAGGTACTAGCGGGAGATTTTCTCACAGATACGCAGTATTTT,TRBV18,-,TRBJ2-3,TRBD2
CSVKSRDTIYF,TGCAGCGTTAAGTCGAGGGACACCATATATTTT,TRBV29-1,-,TRBJ1-3,-
CAISGDRGQLQGYGYTF,TGTGCCATCAGTGGGGACAGGGGGCAACTTCAGGGCTATGGCTACACCTTC,TRBV10-3,-,TRBJ1-2,TRBD1
CSVEVGSTGELFF,TGCAGCGTTGAAGTGGGCTCCACCGGGGAGCTGTTTTTT,TRBV29-1,few,TRBJ2-2,-
CSAPGETEAFF,TGCAGTGCTCCAGGGGAGACTGAAGCTTTCTTT,TRBV20-1,-,TRBJ1-1,-
CASYKGGGDGYTF,TGTGCCAGTTATAAAGGGGGTGGCGATGGCTACACCTTC,TRBV12-3/TRBV12-4,once,TRBJ1-2,-
CASSLTSGGTYEQYF,TGTGCCAGCAGCTTGACTAGCGGGGGGACCTACGAGCAGTACTTC,TRBV7-2,-,TRBJ2-7,TRBD2
CASSQGQPRGYGYTF,TGCGCCAGCAGCCAAGGACAGCCGAGGGGTTATGGCTACACCTTC,TRBV4-3,-,TRBJ1-2,-
CASVGGALAFF,TGTGCCTCCGTAGGGGGGGCACTCGCTTTCTTT,TRBV30,-,TRBJ1-1,-
CASRYVGRNQPQHF,TGTGCCAGCAGATACGTGGGGCGTAATCAGCCCCAGCATTTT,TRBV27,-,TRBJ1-5,-
CASSLGLKTQYF,TGTGCCAGCAGCTTAGGGTTAAAGACCCAGTACTTC,TRBV7-2,-,TRBJ2-5,-
CASSYSRDFRGEQFF,TGTGCCAGCAGTTACAGTCGGGACTTTCGTGGTGAGCAGTTCTTC,TRBV6-5,-,TRBJ2-1,-
CASSRLPYGYTF,TGTGCCAGCAGCCGGCTCCCCTATGGCTACACCTTC,TRBV7-2,few,TRBJ1-2,-
CASGSGYTF,TGCGCCAGCGGCTCTGGCTACACCTTC,TRBV4-1,few,TRBJ1-2,-
CASSVPGQGAGELFF,TGCGCCAGCAGCGTACCGGGACAGGGGGCCGGGGAGCTGTTTTTT,TRBV5-1,few,TRBJ2-2,TRBD1
CASSRDATNEKLFF,TGTGCCAGCAGTCGAGATGCTACTAATGAAAAACTGTTTTTT,TRBV6-2/TRBV6-3,few,TRBJ1-4,-
CASSSPGRGNTEAFF,TGTGCCAGTAGTAGCCCCGGCCGGGGAAACACTGAAGCTTTCTTT,TRBV19,few,TRBJ1-1,-
CASSSDRVSYEQYF,TGTGCCAGCTCCTCGGACAGGGTATCCTACGAGCAGTACTTC,TRBV18,few,TRBJ2-7,TRBD1
CASSLEGQIQETQYF,TGCGCCAGCAGCTTAGAGGGGCAGATTCAAGAGACCCAGTACTTC,TRBV5-1,-,TRBJ2-5,-
CASSQDGPRSGELFF,TGTGCCAGCAGCCAAGATGGCCCAAGGTCCGGGGAGCTGTTTTTT,TRBV14,-,TRBJ2-2,-
CAINGQGGTEAFF,TGTGCCATCAATGGACAGGGTGGCACTGAAGCTTTCTTT,TRBV10-3,-,TRBJ1-1,TRBD1